This TCR beta chain came from a study of T cell responses to AZD1222 COVID-19 vaccine. Generated by immunoSEQ multiplex PCR, the TCRdb table keeps only in-frame clones and is missing some. In the table there are about 130,000 clones, about 94% of which are singletons. Only one count was recorded for this clone. Antigen unknown. V gave up 3 bases and J gave up 4 bases, with 12 bases separating them. CDR3 length: 14 amino acids. Germline lookup yields CDR1 MNHEY and CDR2 SMNVEV (reference sequence). Study outcomes and limitations: Repertoires in all cases were sampled only once the peak T cell response had passed. Clonal diversity may have been underestimated in mostly white British donors.

The V gene is TRBV27, the J gene TRBJ1-1; no firm D call. This sample comprised peripheral blood, obtained on day 0 of AZD1222 vaccination. This TCR came from an adult in good health. The DNA for the CDR3 is TGTGCCAGCAGTTTGAGGGCCGGGGTCACTGAAGCTTTCTTT. Amino acid sequence: CASSLRAGVTEAFF.